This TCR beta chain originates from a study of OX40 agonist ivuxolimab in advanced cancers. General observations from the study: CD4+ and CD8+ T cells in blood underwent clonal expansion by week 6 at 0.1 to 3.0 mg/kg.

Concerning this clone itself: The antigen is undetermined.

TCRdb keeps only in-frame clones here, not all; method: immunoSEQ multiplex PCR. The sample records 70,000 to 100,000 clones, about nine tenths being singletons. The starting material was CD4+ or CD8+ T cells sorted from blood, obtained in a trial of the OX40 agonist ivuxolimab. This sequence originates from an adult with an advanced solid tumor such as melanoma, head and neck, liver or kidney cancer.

The CDR3 DNA sequence: TGTGCCAGCAGTGACGGACAGGGAAGGTTCACAGATACGCAGTATTTT. Translating gives CASSDGQGRFTDTQYF. The chain carries TRBV6-1 and TRBJ2-3; 8 positions agree with TRBD1. V shed 3 bases and J 2 bases; nucleotides not matched to a gene: 7. The CDR3 extends over 16 amino acids. Germline V gives CDR1 MNHNS, CDR2 SASEGT.